This T cell receptor beta chain was retrieved from a study of Ad26.COV2.S vaccination and SARS-CoV-2 variants. Findings and caveats of the study: Measures of TCR breadth and depth may have fallen short of total T cell responses. Vaccinated individuals (as opposed to placebo recipients) had higher spike-specific TCR breadth.

The length of the CDR3 is 15 residues. The V segment lost 3 bases and the J segment 6 bases; nucleotides outside the gene matches: 1. Germline CDR1 reads SGHTA; CDR2 reads FQGTGA. Notes on this clone: No antigen is known for it.

As for treatment: 19 received Ad26.COV2.S at low or high dose, single or two shots; 5 received placebo; per-sample allocation not given. Sampling took place 63 days after the first vaccine or placebo injection. The method was immunoSEQ multiplex PCR; TCRdb's version includes in-frame clones alone and lacks a portion of them. The sample consists of 350,000 to 450,000 clones, about four fifths of them appearing once. This receptor was obtained from a person between 18 and 65 years old who received the Ad26.COV2.S COVID-19 vaccine or a placebo. The sample here was peripheral blood, taken in a trial of Ad26.COV2.S vaccine versus placebo. The chain uses TRBV7-3 and TRBJ2-1, with TRBD2 matching 14 bases. The DNA for the CDR3 is TGTGCCAGCAGCTTCGGACTAGCGGGAGGCAATGAGCAGTTCTTC. It yields the protein CASSFGLAGGNEQFF. The full variable domain, completed using reference TRBV7-3 and TRBJ2-1, is GAGVSQTPSNKVTEKGKYVELRCDPISGHTALYWYRQSLGQGPEFLIYFQGTGAADDSGLPNDRFFAVRPEGSVSTLKIQRTERGDSAVYLCASSFGLAGGNEQFFGPGTRLTVL.